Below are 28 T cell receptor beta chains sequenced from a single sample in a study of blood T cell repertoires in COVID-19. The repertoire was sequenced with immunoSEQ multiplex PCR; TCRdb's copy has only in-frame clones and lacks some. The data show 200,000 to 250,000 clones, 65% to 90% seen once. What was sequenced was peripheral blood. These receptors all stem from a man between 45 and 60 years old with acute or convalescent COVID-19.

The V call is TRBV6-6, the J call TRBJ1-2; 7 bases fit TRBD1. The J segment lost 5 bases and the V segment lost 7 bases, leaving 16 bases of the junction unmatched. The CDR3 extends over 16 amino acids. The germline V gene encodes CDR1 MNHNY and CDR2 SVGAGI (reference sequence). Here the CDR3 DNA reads TGTGCCAGCACCACTTCCGGGACAGTCCCACCTTATGGCTACACCTTC. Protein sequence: CASTTSGTVPPYGYTF.

Written as DNA, the CDR3 is TGTGCCAGCAGCCTTAACAGGGGCCGCGCAGATGGCTACACCTTC. Translating it yields CASSLNRGRADGYTF. V is TRBV11-2 and J is TRBJ1-2, with 7 bases matching TRBD1. Germline loops: CDR1 SGHAT, CDR2 FQNNGV. This CDR3 is built from 15 residues. The ends lost 5 bases at V and 6 bases at J; junction bases unmatched: 12.

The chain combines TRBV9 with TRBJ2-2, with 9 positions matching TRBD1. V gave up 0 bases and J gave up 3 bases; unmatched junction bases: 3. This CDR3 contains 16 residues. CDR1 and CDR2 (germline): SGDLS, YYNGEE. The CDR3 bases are TGTGCCAGCAGCGTAGCCGGGACAGGGTACACCGGGGAGCTGTTTTTT. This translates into CASSVAGTGYTGELFF.

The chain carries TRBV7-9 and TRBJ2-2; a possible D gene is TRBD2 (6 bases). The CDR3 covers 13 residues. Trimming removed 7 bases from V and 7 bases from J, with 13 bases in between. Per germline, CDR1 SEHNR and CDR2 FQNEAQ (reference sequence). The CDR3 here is CASTQRASGELFF. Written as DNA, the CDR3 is TGTGCCAGCACTCAGCGGGCTAGCGGGGAGCTGTTTTTT.

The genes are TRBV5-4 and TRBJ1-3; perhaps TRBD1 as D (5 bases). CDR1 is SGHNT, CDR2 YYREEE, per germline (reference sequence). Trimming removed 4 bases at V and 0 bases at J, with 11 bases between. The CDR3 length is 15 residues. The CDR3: CASSIDSRSGNTIYF. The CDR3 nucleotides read TGTGCCAGCAGCATTGACAGTCGCTCTGGAAACACCATATATTTT.

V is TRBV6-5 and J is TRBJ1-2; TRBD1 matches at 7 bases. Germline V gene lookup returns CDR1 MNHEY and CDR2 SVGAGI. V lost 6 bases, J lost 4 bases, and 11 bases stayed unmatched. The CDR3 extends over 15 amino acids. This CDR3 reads CASRAVSGTAYGYTF. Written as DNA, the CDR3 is TGTGCCAGCAGAGCCGTCTCCGGGACAGCCTATGGCTACACCTTC.

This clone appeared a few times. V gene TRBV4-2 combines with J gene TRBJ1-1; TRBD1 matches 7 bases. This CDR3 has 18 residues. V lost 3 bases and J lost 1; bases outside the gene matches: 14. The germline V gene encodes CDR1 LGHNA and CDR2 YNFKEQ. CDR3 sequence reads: CASSHTRTGDVSNTEAFF. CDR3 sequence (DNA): TGTGCCAGCAGCCACACTCGGACAGGCGATGTATCGAACACTGAAGCTTTCTTT.

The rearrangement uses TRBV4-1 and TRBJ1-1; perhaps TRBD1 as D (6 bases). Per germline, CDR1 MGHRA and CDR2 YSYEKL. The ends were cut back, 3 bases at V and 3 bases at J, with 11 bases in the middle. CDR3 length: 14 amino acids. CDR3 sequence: CASSQVHRDTEAFF. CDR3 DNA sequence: TGCGCCAGCAGCCAGGTACACAGGGACACTGAAGCTTTCTTT.

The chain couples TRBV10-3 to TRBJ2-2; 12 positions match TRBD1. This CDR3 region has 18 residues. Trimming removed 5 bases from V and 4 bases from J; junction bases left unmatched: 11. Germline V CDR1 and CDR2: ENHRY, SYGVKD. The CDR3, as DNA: TGTGCCATCAGTTCCTCTCCCGGGACAGGGGGCATCACCGGGGAGCTGTTTTTT. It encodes CAISSSPGTGGITGELFF.

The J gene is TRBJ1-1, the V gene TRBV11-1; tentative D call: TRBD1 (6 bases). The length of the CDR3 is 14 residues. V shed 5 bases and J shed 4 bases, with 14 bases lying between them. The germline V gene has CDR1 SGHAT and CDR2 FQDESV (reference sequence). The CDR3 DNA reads TGTGCCAGCAGCCCCCAAGGGGGGGCCACTGAAGCTTTCTTT. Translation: CASSPQGGATEAFF.

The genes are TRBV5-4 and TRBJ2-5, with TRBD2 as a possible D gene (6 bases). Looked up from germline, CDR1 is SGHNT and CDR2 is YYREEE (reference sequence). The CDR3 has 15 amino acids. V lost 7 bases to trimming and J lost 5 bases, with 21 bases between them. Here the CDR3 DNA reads TGTGCCAGCTCCGACAGCTGGAGGGGAAGGGAGACCCAGTACTTC. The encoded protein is CASSDSWRGRETQYF.

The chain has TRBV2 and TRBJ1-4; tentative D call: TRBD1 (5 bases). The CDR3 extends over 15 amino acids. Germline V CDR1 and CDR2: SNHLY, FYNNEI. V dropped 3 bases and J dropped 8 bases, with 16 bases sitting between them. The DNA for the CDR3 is TGTGCCAGCAGTGAGGAACCGATGGCAGGGGAAAAACTGTTTTTT. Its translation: CASSEEPMAGEKLFF.

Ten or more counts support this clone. CDR3 sequence: CASSELGVSISEQFF. The CDR3 coding sequence is TGCGCCAGCAGTGAGCTAGGGGTATCTATTAGTGAGCAGTTCTTC. V usage is TRBV10-1 and J usage is TRBJ2-1; possibly TRBD1 for D (5 bases). Per germline, CDR1 WNHNN and CDR2 SYGVQD (reference sequence). V was pared by 2 bases and J by 9 bases, with 17 bases between. CDR3 length equals 15 residues.

The CDR3 loop is CANTTGPYNEQFF. CDR3 DNA sequence: TGTGCCAATACTACAGGGCCCTACAATGAGCAGTTCTTC. V is TRBV19 and J is TRBJ2-1; TRBD1 is a possible D gene (6 bases). Per germline, CDR1 LNHDA and CDR2 SQIVND (reference sequence). The CDR3 spans 13 residues. V dropped 10 bases and J dropped 2 bases, with 12 bases sitting between them.

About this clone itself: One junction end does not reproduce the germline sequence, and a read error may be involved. Here the CDR3 reads CASKVYGQGSFF. The CDR3 DNA follows: TGTGCCAGCAAGGTTTATGGTCAGGGGAGTTTTTTT. The chain carries TRBV2 and TRBJ1-1; D is perhaps TRBD1 (6 bases). This CDR3 has 12 amino acids. CDR1 SNHLY and CDR2 FYNNEI come from the germline V gene.

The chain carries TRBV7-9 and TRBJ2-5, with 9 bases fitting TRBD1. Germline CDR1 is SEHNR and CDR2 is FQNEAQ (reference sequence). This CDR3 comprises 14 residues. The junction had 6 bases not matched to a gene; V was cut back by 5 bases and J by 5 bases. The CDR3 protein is CASSVGQGGETQYF. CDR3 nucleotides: TGTGCCAGCAGCGTGGGACAGGGCGGCGAGACCCAGTACTTC.

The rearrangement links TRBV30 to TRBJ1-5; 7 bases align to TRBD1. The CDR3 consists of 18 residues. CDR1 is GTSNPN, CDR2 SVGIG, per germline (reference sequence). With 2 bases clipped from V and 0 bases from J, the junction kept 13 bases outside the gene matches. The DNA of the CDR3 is TGTGCCTGGAGTCTCGGGCAGGGGGGACACTATAGCAATCAGCCCCAGCATTTT. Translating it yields CAWSLGQGGHYSNQPQHF. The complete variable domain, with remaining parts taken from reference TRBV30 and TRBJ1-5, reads SQTIHQWPATLVQPVGSPLSLECTVEGTSNPNLYWYRQAAGRGLQLLFYSVGIGQISSEVPQNLSASRPQDRQFILSSKKLLLSDSGFYLCAWSLGQGGHYSNQPQHFGDGTRLSIL.

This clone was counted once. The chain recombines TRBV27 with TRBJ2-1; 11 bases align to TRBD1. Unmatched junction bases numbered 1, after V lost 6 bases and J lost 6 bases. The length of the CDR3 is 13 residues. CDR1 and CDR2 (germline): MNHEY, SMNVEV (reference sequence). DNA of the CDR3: TGTGCCAGCAGGGGGACAGGGGGCAATGAGCAGTTCTTC. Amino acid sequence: CASRGTGGNEQFF.

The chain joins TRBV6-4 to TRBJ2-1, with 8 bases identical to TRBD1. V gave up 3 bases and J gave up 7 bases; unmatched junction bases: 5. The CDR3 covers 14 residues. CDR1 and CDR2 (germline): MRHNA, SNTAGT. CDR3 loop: CASSDWTGNNEQFF. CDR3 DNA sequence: TGTGCCAGCAGTGATTGGACAGGGAATAATGAGCAGTTCTTC.

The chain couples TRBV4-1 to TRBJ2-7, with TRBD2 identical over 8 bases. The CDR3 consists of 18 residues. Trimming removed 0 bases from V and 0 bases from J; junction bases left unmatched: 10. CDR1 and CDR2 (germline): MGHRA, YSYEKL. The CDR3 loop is CASSQDPPRLAGSYEQYF. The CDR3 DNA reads TGCGCCAGCAGCCAAGATCCCCCGAGGCTAGCGGGCTCCTACGAGCAGTACTTC.

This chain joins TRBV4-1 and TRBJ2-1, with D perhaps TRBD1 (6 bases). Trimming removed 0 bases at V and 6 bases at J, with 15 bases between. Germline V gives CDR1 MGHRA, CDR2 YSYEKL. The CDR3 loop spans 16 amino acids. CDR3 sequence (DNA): TGCGCCAGCAGCCAAGATGGGGGCGGAGTTCGCAATGAGCAGTTCTTC. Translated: CASSQDGGGVRNEQFF.

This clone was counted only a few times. CDR3 in DNA: TGTGCCAGCAGCTTAGTGTTGGCGGGGGGCCCCGGAGATACGCAGTATTTT. It translates to CASSLVLAGGPGDTQYF. This chain uses TRBV11-2 with TRBJ2-3, with 8 bases identical to TRBD2. V lost 1 base to trimming and J lost 5 bases; unmatched junction nucleotides: 11. The CDR3 consists of 17 residues. Germline V lookup: CDR1 SGHAT, CDR2 FQNNGV.

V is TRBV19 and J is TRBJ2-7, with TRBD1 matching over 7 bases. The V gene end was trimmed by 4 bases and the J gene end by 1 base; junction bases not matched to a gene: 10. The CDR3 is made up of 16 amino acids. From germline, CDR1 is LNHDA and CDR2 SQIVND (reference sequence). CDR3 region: CASSKPGQRGSYEQYF. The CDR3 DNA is TGTGCCAGTAGTAAACCGGGACAGAGGGGATCCTACGAGCAGTACTTC.

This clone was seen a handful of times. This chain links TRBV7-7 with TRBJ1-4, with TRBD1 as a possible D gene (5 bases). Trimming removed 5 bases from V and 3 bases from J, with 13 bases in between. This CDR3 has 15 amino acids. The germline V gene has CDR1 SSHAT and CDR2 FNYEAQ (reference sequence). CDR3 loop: CASSQQQGANEKLFF. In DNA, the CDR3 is TGTGCCAGCAGCCAACAGCAGGGTGCTAATGAAAAACTGTTTTTT. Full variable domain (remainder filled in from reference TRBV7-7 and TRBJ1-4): GAGVSQSPRYKVTKRGQDVTLRCDPISSHATLYWYQQALGQGPEFLTYFNYEAQPDKSGLPSDRFSAERPEGSISTLTIQRTEQRDSAMYRCASSQQQGANEKLFFGSGTQLSVL.

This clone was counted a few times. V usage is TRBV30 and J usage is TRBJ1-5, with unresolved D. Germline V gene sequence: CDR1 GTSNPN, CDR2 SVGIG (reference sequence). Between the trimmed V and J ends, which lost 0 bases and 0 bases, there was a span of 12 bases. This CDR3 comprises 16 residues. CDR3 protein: CAWSVPGGNSNQPQHF. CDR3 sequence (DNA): TGTGCCTGGAGTGTTCCCGGCGGAAATAGCAATCAGCCCCAGCATTTT.

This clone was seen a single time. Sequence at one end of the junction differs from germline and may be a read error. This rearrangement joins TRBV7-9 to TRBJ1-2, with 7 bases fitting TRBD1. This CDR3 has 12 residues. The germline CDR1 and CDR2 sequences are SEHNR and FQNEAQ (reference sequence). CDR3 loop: CASSLGPGQESF. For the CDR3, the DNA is TGTGCCAGCAGCTTAGGCCCCGGACAGGAATCCTTC.

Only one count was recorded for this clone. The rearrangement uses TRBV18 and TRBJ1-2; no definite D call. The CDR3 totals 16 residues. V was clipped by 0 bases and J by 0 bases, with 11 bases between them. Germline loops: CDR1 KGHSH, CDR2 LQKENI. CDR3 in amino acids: CASSPPGRKANYGYTF. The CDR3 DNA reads TGTGCCAGCTCACCACCTGGGCGAAAAGCTAACTATGGCTACACCTTC.

DNA of the CDR3: TGTGCCAGCAGCTTAATTGTACATTACGAGCAGTACTTC. Translated: CASSLIVHYEQYF. The chain joins TRBV7-2 to TRBJ2-7; D remains ambiguous. CDR3 length equals 13 residues. Germline V gene data show CDR1 as SGHTA and CDR2 as FQGNSA. V shed 2 bases and J shed 4 bases, with 9 bases lying between them.